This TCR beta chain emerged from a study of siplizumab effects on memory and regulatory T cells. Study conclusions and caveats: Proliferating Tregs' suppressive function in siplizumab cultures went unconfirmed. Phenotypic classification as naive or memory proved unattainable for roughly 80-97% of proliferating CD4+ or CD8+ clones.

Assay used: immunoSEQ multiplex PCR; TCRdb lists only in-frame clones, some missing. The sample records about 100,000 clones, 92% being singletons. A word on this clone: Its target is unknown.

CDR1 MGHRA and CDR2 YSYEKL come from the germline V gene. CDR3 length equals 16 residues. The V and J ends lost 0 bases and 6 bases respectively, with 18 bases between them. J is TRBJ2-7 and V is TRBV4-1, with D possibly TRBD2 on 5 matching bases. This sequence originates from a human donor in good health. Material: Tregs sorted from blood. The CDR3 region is CASSQDSLRPGGEQYF. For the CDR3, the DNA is TGCGCCAGCAGCCAAGATTCCTTACGGCCTGGAGGCGAGCAGTACTTC.